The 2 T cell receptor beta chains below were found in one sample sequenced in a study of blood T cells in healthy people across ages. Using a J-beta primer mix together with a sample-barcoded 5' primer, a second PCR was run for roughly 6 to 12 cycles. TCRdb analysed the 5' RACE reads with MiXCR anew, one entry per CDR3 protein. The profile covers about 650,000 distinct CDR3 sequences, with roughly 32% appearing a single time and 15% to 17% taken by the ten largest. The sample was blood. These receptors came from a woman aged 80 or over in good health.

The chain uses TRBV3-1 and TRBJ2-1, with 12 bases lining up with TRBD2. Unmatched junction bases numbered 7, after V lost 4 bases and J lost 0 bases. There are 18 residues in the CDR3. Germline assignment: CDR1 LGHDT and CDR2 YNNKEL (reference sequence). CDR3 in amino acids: CASSPRLAGDISYNEQFF. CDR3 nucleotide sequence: TGTGCCAGCAGCCCACGACTAGCGGGAGACATCTCCTACAATGAGCAGTTCTTC.

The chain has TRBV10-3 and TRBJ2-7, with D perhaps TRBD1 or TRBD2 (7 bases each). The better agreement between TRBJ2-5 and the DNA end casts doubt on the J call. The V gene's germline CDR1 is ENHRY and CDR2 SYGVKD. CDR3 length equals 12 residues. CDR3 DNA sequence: TGTGCCATCTCACCAGGGGGGGCGACCCAGTACTTC. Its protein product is CAISPGGATQYF.